Detailed here is one T cell receptor beta chain. Germline-derived CDR1 and CDR2 are SGHDT and YYEEEE. The CDR3 has 13 amino acids. Germline trimming cut 4 bases from V and 5 bases from J; bases unmatched to any gene: 2. Assay used: immunoSEQ multiplex PCR; TCRdb lists only in-frame clones, some missing. The sample holds some 260,000 clones, 70% to 85% seen once. This entry belongs to a study of blood T cell repertoires in COVID-19. Turning to the study itself: The cDNA or gDNA used as material had been derived from T cells, B-cell-depleted T cells, or PBMCs.

Material for sequencing was peripheral blood. The chain carries TRBV5-6 and TRBJ1-5, with 8 bases that match TRBD1. This receptor was identified in a woman aged 80 or older with acute or convalescent COVID-19. The CDR3 spells CASSQDRDQPQHF. The CDR3 DNA reads TGTGCCAGCAGCCAGGACAGGGATCAGCCCCAGCATTTT. Variable domain in full (rest from reference TRBV5-6 and TRBJ1-5): DAGVTQSPTHLIKTRGQQVTLRCSPKSGHDTVSWYQQALGQGPQFIFQYYEEEERQRGNFPDRFSGHQFPNYSSELNVNALLLGDSALYLCASSQDRDQPQHFGDGTRLSIL.